This TCR beta chain derives from a study of blood T cell repertoires in COVID-19. Study details: Samples came from the United States, Italy and Spain, spanning acute and convalescent COVID-19.

Methods used by the authors: Nucleated cell counts were estimated from reference gene primer amplification. Here immunoSEQ multiplex PCR was the method, and the copy in TCRdb shows in-frame clones only, minus some. From that table come the V and J calls and clone size; the DNA was used to work out D and trimming. Of 100,000 to 150,000 clones listed, 75% to 80% are singletons. V was pared by 6 bases and J by 9 bases, with 18 bases between. Germline CDR1 and CDR2: SGHDN and FVKESK. This CDR3 is built from 15 residues. The receptor comes from a human donor in a cohort sampled during active COVID-19. The sample comprised peripheral blood. This chain connects TRBV14 to TRBJ1-6; D is unclear. CDR3 loop: CASSRDEELGSPLHF. For the CDR3, the DNA is TGTGCCAGCAGTCGAGACGAGGAGTTGGGTTCACCCCTCCACTTT.